This T cell receptor (beta chain) was recorded in a study of T cells in Graves' hyperthyroidism and ophthalmopathy. Study overall: Staff took peripheral blood when the initial diagnosis was made, before any treatment began. Study findings and constraints: Ophthalmopathy was distinguished from stable hyperthyroidism by 13 V-J signatures. In the blood, most expanded thyroid clonotypes above 0.001 appeared as well.

Extraction of PBMCs used roughly 9.3 ml of fresh peripheral blood. This clonotype has at least ten counts. Its antigen remains unidentified. The source material, RNA transcripts, was used to amplify TCR beta CDR3 regions. HTBI primers drove first-round RT-PCR of the TCR CDR3. TCRdb reprocessed the multiplex PCR reads with MiXCR, giving one entry per CDR3 protein. Found here are more than 350,000 distinct CDR3 sequences, over 12% of them singletons; the top ten hold roughly a fifth. Sequenced: blood. The sequence came from a woman in her sixties or seventies with Graves' ophthalmopathy.

CDR3 nucleotide sequence: TGCAGTGCCCAACGGGGGGCCCCTGGGGAGCTGTTTTTT. Encoded protein: CSAQRGAPGELFF. This chain uses TRBV20-1 with TRBJ2-2; D might be TRBD2 (7 bases). The germline V gene encodes CDR1 DFQATT and CDR2 SNEGSKA (reference sequence). V was clipped by 6 bases and J by 8 bases, with 16 bases between them. The CDR3 contains 13 residues.